One T cell receptor beta chain is described in this entry. The CDR3 is made up of 15 amino acids. CDR1 is MDHEN and CDR2 is SYDVKM in the germline V gene. With V trimmed by 5 bases and J by 3 bases, 4 bases remained unmatched. The protocol was immunoSEQ multiplex PCR, while the TCRdb copy is restricted to in-frame clones and leaves out a portion. In the table there are about 75,000 clones, around 89% of which are singletons. This specimen comes from a study of T cell changes during pregnancy in multiple sclerosis. The source material was peripheral blood, sampled in the first trimester of pregnancy. This sequence was found in a female donor in good health, enrolled as a control in a pregnancy study. The rearrangement links TRBV28 to TRBJ2-1; 10 bases agree with TRBD1. This CDR3 reads CASSAGTGDYNEQFF. CDR3 sequence (DNA): TGTGCCAGCAGTGCCGGGACAGGGGACTACAATGAGCAGTTCTTC.